These T cell receptor beta chains were read from a single sample in a study of T-cell memory formation after mild COVID-19. TCRdb itself ran the 5' RACE reads through MiXCR, one entry per CDR3 protein. The table has 400,000 to 500,000 distinct CDR3 sequences, about 24% seen once. Sequenced input: PBMCs or a T cell subset sorted from them (not recorded which). All receptors come from an adult woman who had mild COVID-19 (a few samples of this study predate the infection). Cell type and time point are not known. CDR3s include the opening cysteine and the closing phenylalanine or tryptophan.

TRBV24-1	TRBJ2-3	CATSDPGPEKQYF
TRBV4-3	TRBJ2-1	CASSPRLDHEQFF
TRBV5-1	TRBJ2-7	CASSTQGAYEQYF
TRBV18	TRBJ1-1	CASSPEYRTEAFF
TRBV10-3	TRBJ2-1	CAILREGNEQFF
TRBV5-1	TRBJ1-1	CSSSLVGDLNTEAFF
TRBV5-1	TRBJ1-1	CASGRQGANTEAFF
TRBV5-1	TRBJ2-6	CASVDPLGGVLSGANVLTF
TRBV4-3	TRBJ1-1	CASSQDAGAVNTEAFF
TRBV7-9	TRBJ2-7	CASGITGPYEQYF
TRBV9	TRBJ2-5	CASSAGHLDQETQYF
TRBV6-5	TRBJ1-6	CASSYEGTGGSPLHF
TRBV6-1	TRBJ1-1	CASSRSRGETEAFF
TRBV7-2	TRBJ2-3	CASSSLGTSVPDTQYF
TRBV19	TRBJ1-5	CASSMTRRGPRQPQHF
TRBV24-1	TRBJ1-3	CATSDSQLGSGNTIYF
TRBV5-1	TRBJ2-3	CASSSTSGTTDTQYF
TRBV21-1	TRBJ2-6	CASSKGWTPGPGANVLTF
TRBV6-5	TRBJ2-1	CASSYKQGGNEQFF
TRBV27	TRBJ1-1	CASSPGTAGLTEAFF
TRBV12-3/TRBV12-4	TRBJ2-3	CASTEPGGDTQYF
TRBV27	TRBJ2-7	CASSMSGRAYEQYF
TRBV12-3/TRBV12-4	TRBJ1-1	CASSFGDRGNPNTEAFF
TRBV10-2	TRBJ2-1	CASRDSPPEQFF
TRBV7-3	TRBJ2-1	CASSLAPRLAGDIYNEQFF
TRBV7-2	TRBJ1-2	CASSSTTLLAGNSPYGYTF
TRBV20-1	TRBJ2-1	CSAPQRGPIYNEQFF
TRBV19	TRBJ2-5	CASRGQGSGTQYF
TRBV27	TRBJ1-1	CASRKGVTEAFF
TRBV20-1	TRBJ2-1	CSASSTGLDYNEQFF
TRBV4-2	TRBJ2-4	CASSQDGSGDYIQYF
TRBV5-1	TRBJ2-7	CASSNLDGTYEQYF
TRBV7-9	TRBJ2-1	CASSLAQGGYNEQFF
TRBV6-2/TRBV6-3	TRBJ2-5	CASRAAGGSQETQYF
TRBV7-8	TRBJ2-3	CASSSRRVKDTQYF
TRBV7-3	TRBJ1-1	CASSPSSRGQTEAFF
TRBV25-1	TRBJ2-5	CASSESPKETQYF
TRBV12-3/TRBV12-4	TRBJ2-5	CASSSPGGAGETQYF
TRBV24-1	TRBJ2-7	CATSDPIEAGGEQYF
TRBV12-3/TRBV12-4	TRBJ1-2	CASSLGGQGSYGYTF
TRBV6-4	TRBJ2-2	CASRDPGLHTGELIF
TRBV9	TRBJ2-3	CASSGRGATSTDTQYF
TRBV7-9	TRBJ1-1	CASSLPPRMRGEAFF
TRBV15	TRBJ1-1	CATSRDYAANTEAFF
TRBV20-1	TRBJ2-7	CSATPPQRGAYEQYF
TRBV2	TRBJ2-3	CASSGARDRGVTDTQYF
TRBV7-9	TRBJ2-3	CASSSDRVRTDTQYF
TRBV7-2	TRBJ2-3	CASSLDQGVGTDTQYF
TRBV3-1	TRBJ2-1	CASSQGREFRNQDEQFF
TRBV20-1	TRBJ1-5	CSARDWQGVDQPQHF
TRBV4-1	TRBJ1-1	CASSLIGQGGLNTEAFF
TRBV7-7	TRBJ2-2	CASSSAGDTGELFF
TRBV10-3	TRBJ1-5	CAIRTDSNQPQHF
TRBV29-1	TRBJ1-1	CSVAGQAREAFF